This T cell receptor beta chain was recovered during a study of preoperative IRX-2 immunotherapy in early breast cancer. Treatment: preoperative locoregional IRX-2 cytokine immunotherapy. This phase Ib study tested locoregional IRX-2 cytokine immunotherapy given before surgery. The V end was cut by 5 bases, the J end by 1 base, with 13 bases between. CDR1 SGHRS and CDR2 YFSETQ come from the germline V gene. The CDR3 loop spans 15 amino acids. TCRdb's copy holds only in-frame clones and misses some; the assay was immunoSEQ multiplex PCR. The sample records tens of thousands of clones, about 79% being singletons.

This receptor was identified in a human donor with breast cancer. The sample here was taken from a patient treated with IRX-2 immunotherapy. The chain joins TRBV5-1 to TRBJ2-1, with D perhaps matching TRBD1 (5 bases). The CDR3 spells CASRVGGASYNEQFF. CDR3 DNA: TGCGCCAGCAGAGTTGGTGGGGCTTCCTACAATGAGCAGTTCTTC. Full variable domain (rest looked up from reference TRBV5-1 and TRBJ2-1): KAGVTQTPRYLIKTRGQQVTLSCSPISGHRSVSWYQQTPGQGLQFLFEYFSETQRNKGNFPGRFSGRQFSNSRSEMNVSTLELGDSALYLCASRVGGASYNEQFFGPGTRLTVL.